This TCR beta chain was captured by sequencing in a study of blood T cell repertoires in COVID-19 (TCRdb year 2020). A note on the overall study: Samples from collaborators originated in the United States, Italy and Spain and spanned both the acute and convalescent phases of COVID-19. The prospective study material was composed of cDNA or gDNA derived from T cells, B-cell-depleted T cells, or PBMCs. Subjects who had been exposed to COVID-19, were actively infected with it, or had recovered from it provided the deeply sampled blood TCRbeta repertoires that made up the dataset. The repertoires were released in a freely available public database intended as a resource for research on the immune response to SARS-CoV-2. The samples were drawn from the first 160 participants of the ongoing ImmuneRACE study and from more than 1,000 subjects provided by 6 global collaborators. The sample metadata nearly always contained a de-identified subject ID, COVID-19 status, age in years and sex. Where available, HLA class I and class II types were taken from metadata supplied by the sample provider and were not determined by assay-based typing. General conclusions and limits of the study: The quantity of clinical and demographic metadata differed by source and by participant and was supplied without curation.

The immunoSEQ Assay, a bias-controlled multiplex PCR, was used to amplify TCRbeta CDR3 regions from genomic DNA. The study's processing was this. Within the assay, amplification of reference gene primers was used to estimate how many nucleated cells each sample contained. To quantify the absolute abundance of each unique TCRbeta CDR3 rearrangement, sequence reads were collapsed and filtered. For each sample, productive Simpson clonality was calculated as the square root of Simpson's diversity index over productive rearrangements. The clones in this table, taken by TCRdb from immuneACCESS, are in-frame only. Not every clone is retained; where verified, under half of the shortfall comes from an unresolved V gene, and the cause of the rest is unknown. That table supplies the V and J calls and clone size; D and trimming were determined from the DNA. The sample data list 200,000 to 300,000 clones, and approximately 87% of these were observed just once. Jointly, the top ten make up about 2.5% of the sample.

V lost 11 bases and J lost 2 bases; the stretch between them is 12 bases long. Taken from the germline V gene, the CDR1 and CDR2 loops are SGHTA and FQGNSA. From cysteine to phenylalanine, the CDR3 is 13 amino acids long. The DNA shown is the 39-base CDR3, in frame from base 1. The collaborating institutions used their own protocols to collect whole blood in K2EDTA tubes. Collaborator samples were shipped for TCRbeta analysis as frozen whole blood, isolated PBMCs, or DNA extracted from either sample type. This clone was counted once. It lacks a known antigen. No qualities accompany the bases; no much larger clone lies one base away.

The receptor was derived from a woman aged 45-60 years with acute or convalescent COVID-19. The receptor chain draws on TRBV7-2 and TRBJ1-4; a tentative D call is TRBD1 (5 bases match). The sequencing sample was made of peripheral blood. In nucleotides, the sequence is TGTGCCTCGGGGGAAGGGACTAATGAAAAACTGTTTTTT. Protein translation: CASGEGTNEKLFF.